Below are 15 T cell receptor beta chains sequenced from a single sample in a study of T-cell memory formation after mild COVID-19 (dated by TCRdb to about 2021). The library came from 5' RACE. TCRdb names Illumina NovaSeq 6000 as the instrument used. In-frame beta chains were kept once TCRdb had trimmed the public reads at Q25 with fastp and called clones with MiXCR. Rows are unified per CDR3 protein, each entry keeping the most common DNA and genes. This sample holds 350,000 to 400,000 distinct CDR3 sequences; 14% were observed only once. Less than 25% of the sample is taken by the ten largest. Sequencing was done on a sample of PBMCs or a T cell subset sorted from them (not recorded which). These receptors were obtained from a man between 18 and 35 years old who had mild COVID-19 (a few samples of this study predate the infection). The sample titles of this study are shuffled in the database, so cell type and time point are left out; the donor was told from shared clones.

This clonotype was seen a few times. The chain links TRBV7-3 to TRBJ2-2, with D unresolved. CDR3 size: 16 residues. Trimming removed 2 bases from V and 0 bases from J, with 10 bases in between. The germline V gene encodes CDR1 SGHTA and CDR2 FQGTGA. The CDR3 sequence is CASSLFGSANTGELFF. The CDR3 DNA is TGTGCCAGCAGCTTATTCGGGTCCGCGAACACCGGGGAGCTGTTTTTT.

This clonotype was detected only once. This chain connects TRBV9 to TRBJ1-3; D not resolved. This CDR3 contains 14 residues. Germline CDR1 SGDLS, CDR2 YYNGEE. V lost 2 bases to trimming and J lost 2 bases, with 8 bases between them. CDR3 loop: CASSVAPAGNTIYF. CDR3 bases: TGTGCCAGCAGCGTGGCGCCAGCTGGAAACACCATATATTTT. Drawing the rest from reference TRBV9 and TRBJ1-3, the complete variable domain is DSGVTQTPKHLITATGQRVTLRCSPRSGDLSVYWYQQSLDQGLQFLIQYYNGEERAKGNILERFSAQQFPDLHSELNLSSLELGDSALYFCASSVAPAGNTIYFGEGSWLTVV.

In its sample, this clonotype was seen many times. CDR3 sequence: CASSPSGPHQYF. The CDR3 bases are TGTGCCAGCAGTCCGAGCGGACCACACCAGTACTTC. The chain is built from TRBV28 and TRBJ2-5; D is perhaps TRBD2 (5 bases). V was clipped by 5 bases and J by 10 bases, with 14 bases between them. The CDR3 is 12 residues long. Germline CDR1 reads MDHEN; CDR2 reads SYDVKM.

The rearrangement uses TRBV5-1 and TRBJ2-5, with 8 bases matching TRBD2. This CDR3 contains 15 residues. The germline CDR1 and CDR2 sequences are SGHRS and YFSETQ. V dropped 3 bases and J dropped 4; count of bases not matched to a gene: 8. The CDR3 region has the DNA TGCGCCAGCAGCTCGCTAGCGGGCGGGGGAGAGACCCAGTACTTC. Amino acids: CASSSLAGGGETQYF.

This clonotype was found a few times. The rearrangement joins TRBV5-1 to TRBJ2-5; the match to TRBD2 covers 11 bases. Trimming cost V 2 bases and J 2 bases; bases outside gene matches: 5. This CDR3 has 16 amino acids. From germline, CDR1 is SGHRS and CDR2 YFSETQ. CDR3: CASSLLAGELQETQYF. CDR3 coding DNA: TGCGCCAGCAGCTTACTAGCGGGGGAGTTACAAGAGACCCAGTACTTC.

This clonotype was picked up many times. The chain combines TRBV7-8 with TRBJ2-5; D gene ambiguous. Germline CDR1 and CDR2: SGHVS and FQNEAQ. Trimming took off 4 bases at V and 5 bases at J, with 8 bases between the two ends. The CDR3 length is 12 residues. The CDR3 coding sequence is TGTGCCAGCAGCTCCACTCAGGAGACCCAGTACTTC. Translation: CASSSTQETQYF.

This clonotype has only a few counts. The chain carries TRBV7-2 and TRBJ2-2; no firm D call. CDR3 size: 13 residues. Germline CDR1 reads SGHTA; CDR2 reads FQGNSA. Trimming took 4 bases from V and 8 from J, leaving 11 bases between them. The CDR3 reads CASSSDPGGELFF. Written as DNA, the CDR3 is TGTGCCAGCAGCTCCGACCCTGGGGGGGAGCTGTTTTTT.

As for this clonotype: Just one base apart from a much larger clone, this may be a read error. V and J are TRBV20-1 and TRBJ1-1; D unclear. Per the germline V gene, CDR1 is DFQATT and CDR2 is SNEGSKA (reference sequence). V shed 3 bases and J shed 2 bases, with 4 bases lying between them. The length of the CDR3 is 11 residues. This chain's CDR3 is CSARDNTEAFF. CDR3 DNA sequence: TGCAGTGCTAGGGACAACACTGAAGCTTTCTTT.

There are a few counts of this clonotype. The chain is built from TRBV5-4 and TRBJ2-3, with a weak D call TRBD2 (6 bases). The V and J ends lost 6 bases and 3 bases respectively, with 14 bases between them. Germline-derived CDR1 and CDR2 are SGHNT and YYREEE (reference sequence). The CDR3 sequence is 14 residues long. CDR3 coding DNA: TGTGCCAGCATGGCGCGGGGTGCTACAGATACGCAGTATTTT. It codes for CASMARGATDTQYF.

This clonotype was found many times. The chain uses TRBV9 and TRBJ2-2, with a possible D match to TRBD2 (5 bases). The V and J ends lost 2 bases and 7 bases respectively, with 9 bases between them. Germline values: CDR1 SGDLS, CDR2 YYNGEE. This CDR3 has 13 amino acids. The CDR3 DNA sequence: TGTGCCAGCAGCGTCGGGGTGGGCGGGGAGCTGTTTTTT. It specifies CASSVGVGGELFF.

This clonotype was counted only a few times. The CDR3: CASSLVLAGGQETQYF. CDR3 coding DNA: TGTGCCAGCAGCTTGGTCCTAGCGGGGGGACAAGAGACCCAGTACTTC. The chain uses TRBV7-8 and TRBJ2-5, with 11 bases identical to TRBD2. The CDR3 length is 16 residues. V shed 3 bases and J 2 bases; nucleotides not matched to a gene: 5. From germline, CDR1 is SGHVS and CDR2 FQNEAQ. The complete variable domain, with remaining parts taken from reference TRBV7-8 and TRBJ2-5, reads GAGVSQSPRYKVAKRGQDVALRCDPISGHVSLFWYQQALGQGPEFLTYFQNEAQLDKSGLPSDRFFAERPEGSVSTLKIQRTQQEDSAVYLCASSLVLAGGQETQYFGPGTRLLVL.

This clonotype turned up a few times. CDR3 residues: CASSDGQYYGYTF. The CDR3 DNA reads TGTGCCAGCAGCGATGGACAGTACTATGGCTACACCTTC. The rearrangement uses TRBV9 and TRBJ1-2, with D perhaps TRBD1 (6 bases). Trimming took 3 bases from V and 3 from J, leaving 9 bases between them. CDR1 is SGDLS and CDR2 is YYNGEE in the germline V gene. This CDR3 region has 13 residues.

This chain links TRBV6-5 with TRBJ2-6; tentatively, D is TRBD1 (6 bases). V gave up 1 base and J gave up 12 bases, with 16 bases separating them. The CDR3 contains 15 residues. Germline V CDR1 and CDR2: MNHEY, SVGAGI. Here the CDR3 DNA reads TGTGCCAGCAGTTACTTGCCGGGACAAGGAATCGTCCTGACTTTC. Its protein is CASSYLPGQGIVLTF.

The sample holds a few counts of this clonotype. The chain is built from TRBV6-5 and TRBJ2-7; 8 positions agree with TRBD1. With 2 bases clipped from V and 10 bases from J, the junction kept 10 bases outside the gene matches. Germline V lookup: CDR1 MNHEY, CDR2 SVGAGI. The length of the CDR3 is 14 residues. This CDR3 reads CASSYDRGDSEQYF. The CDR3 DNA follows: TGTGCCAGCAGTTACGACAGGGGCGACTCCGAACAGTACTTC.

This clonotype has just a few counts. This chain connects TRBV18 to TRBJ2-1, with a tentative D call TRBD2 (5 bases). This CDR3 spans 14 amino acids. Trimming removed 1 base from V and 7 bases from J, with 11 bases in between. Germline-derived CDR1 and CDR2 are KGHSH and LQKENI. The CDR3 region is CASSPREGRNEQFF. The CDR3 bases are TGTGCCAGCTCACCACGAGAGGGTCGGAATGAGCAGTTCTTC.